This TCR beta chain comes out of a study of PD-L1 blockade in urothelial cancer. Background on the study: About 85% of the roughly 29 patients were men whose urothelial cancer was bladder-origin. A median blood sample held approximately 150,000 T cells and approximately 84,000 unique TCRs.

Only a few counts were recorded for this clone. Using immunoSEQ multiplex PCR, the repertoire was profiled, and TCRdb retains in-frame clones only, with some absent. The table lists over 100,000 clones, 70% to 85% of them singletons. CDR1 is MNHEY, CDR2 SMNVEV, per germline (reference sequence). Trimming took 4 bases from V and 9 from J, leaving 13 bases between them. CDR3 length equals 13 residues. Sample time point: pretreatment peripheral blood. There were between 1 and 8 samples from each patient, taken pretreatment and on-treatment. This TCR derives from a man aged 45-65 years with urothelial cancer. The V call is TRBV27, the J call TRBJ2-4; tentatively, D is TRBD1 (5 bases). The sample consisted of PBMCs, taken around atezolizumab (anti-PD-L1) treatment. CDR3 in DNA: TGTGCCAGCAGTTCCGTTGGGGCAGCCATTCAGTACTTC. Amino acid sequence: CASSSVGAAIQYF.